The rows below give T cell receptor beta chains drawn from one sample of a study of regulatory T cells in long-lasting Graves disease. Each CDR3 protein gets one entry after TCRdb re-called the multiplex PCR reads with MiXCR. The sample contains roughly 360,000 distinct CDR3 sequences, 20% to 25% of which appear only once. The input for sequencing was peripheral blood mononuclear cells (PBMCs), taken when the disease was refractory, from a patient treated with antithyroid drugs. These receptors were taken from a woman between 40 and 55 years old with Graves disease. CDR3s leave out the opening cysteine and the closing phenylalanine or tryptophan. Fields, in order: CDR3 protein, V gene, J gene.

CDR3 protein: SASAGRLSGREDIQY
V gene: TRBV20-1
J gene: TRBJ2-4

CDR3 protein: ASSGDSGNNSPLH
V gene: TRBV2
J gene: TRBJ1-6

CDR3 protein: ASSPGPVDGDEQF
V gene: TRBV7-9
J gene: TRBJ2-1

CDR3 protein: ASSQGARGNEQF
V gene: TRBV3-1
J gene: TRBJ2-1

CDR3 protein: ASSRTSGLQETQY
V gene: TRBV7-2
J gene: TRBJ2-5

CDR3 protein: ASSPDTGTSGYPGTSGELF
V gene: TRBV28
J gene: TRBJ2-2

CDR3 protein: ASSLSSGRSYEQY
V gene: TRBV27
J gene: TRBJ2-7

CDR3 protein: ASSVGYRGTQY
V gene: TRBV28
J gene: TRBJ2-5

CDR3 protein: ASSYTVGQGLETQY
V gene: TRBV6-2/TRBV6-3
J gene: TRBJ2-5

CDR3 protein: SARVGTGSNQPQH
V gene: TRBV20-1
J gene: TRBJ1-5

CDR3 protein: ASSEGDEQY
V gene: TRBV6-1
J gene: TRBJ2-7

CDR3 protein: ASSYSIAAGRETQY
V gene: TRBV6-5
J gene: TRBJ2-5

CDR3 protein: SARLVAPEKLF
V gene: TRBV20-1
J gene: TRBJ1-4

CDR3 protein: ASSLGFDGYT
V gene: TRBV7-2
J gene: TRBJ1-2

CDR3 protein: ASSEQGGCNQPQH
V gene: TRBV10-1
J gene: TRBJ1-5

CDR3 protein: AEGQGPYQETQY
V gene: TRBV19
J gene: TRBJ2-5

CDR3 protein: ASSSPDGPRKLF
V gene: TRBV13
J gene: TRBJ1-4

CDR3 protein: SALQFNEQF
V gene: TRBV20-1
J gene: TRBJ2-1

CDR3 protein: ASSLGSTLGEKTQY
V gene: TRBV7-2
J gene: TRBJ2-5

CDR3 protein: ASSSQGRNSYEQY
V gene: TRBV6-1
J gene: TRBJ2-7

CDR3 protein: ASSYGGTLTEAF
V gene: TRBV6-2/TRBV6-3
J gene: TRBJ1-1

CDR3 protein: AIRDDREKLF
V gene: TRBV2
J gene: TRBJ1-4

CDR3 protein: ATSRDSWWRDVEQY
V gene: TRBV15
J gene: TRBJ2-7

CDR3 protein: SASTGTNYEQY
V gene: TRBV20-1
J gene: TRBJ2-7

CDR3 protein: ASKFDSAGTGELF
V gene: TRBV6-2/TRBV6-3
J gene: TRBJ2-2

CDR3 protein: ASSPKRRGSYNEQF
V gene: TRBV11-3
J gene: TRBJ2-1